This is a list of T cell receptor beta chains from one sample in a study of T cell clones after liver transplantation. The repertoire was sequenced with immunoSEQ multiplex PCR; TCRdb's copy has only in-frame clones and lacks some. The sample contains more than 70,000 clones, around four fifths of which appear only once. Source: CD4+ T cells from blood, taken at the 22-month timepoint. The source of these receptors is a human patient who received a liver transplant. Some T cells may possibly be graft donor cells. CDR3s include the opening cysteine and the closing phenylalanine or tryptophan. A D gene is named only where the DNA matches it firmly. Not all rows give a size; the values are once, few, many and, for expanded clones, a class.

CDR3nt: TGCGCCAGCAGTCCGGGACAGGCCTATGGCTACACCTTC
CDR3aa: CASSPGQAYGYTF
d_gene: TRBD1
j_gene: TRBJ1-2
abundance: -
v_gene: TRBV5-1

CDR3nt: TGTGCCAGCAGTGCCGGGACTAGCCCCGACAGCACAGATACGCAGTATTTT
CDR3aa: CASSAGTSPDSTDTQYF
d_gene: TRBD2
j_gene: TRBJ2-3
abundance: -
v_gene: TRBV25-1

CDR3nt: TGTGCCAGCAGCCGTGGACAGGGGTACATGAACACTGAAGCTTTCTTT
CDR3aa: CASSRGQGYMNTEAFF
d_gene: TRBD1
j_gene: TRBJ1-1
abundance: -
v_gene: TRBV7-9

CDR3nt: TGTGCCAGCAGCTTGATATACAAGCGGGGGGAGGCTAGCACAGATACGCAGTATTTT
CDR3aa: CASSLIYKRGEASTDTQYF
d_gene: TRBD2
j_gene: TRBJ2-3
abundance: -
v_gene: TRBV7-9

CDR3nt: TGTGCCAGCAGCCGATACACCGGGGGGGAGACCCAGTACTTC
CDR3aa: CASSRYTGGETQYF
d_gene: TRBD2
j_gene: TRBJ2-5
abundance: -
v_gene: TRBV5-6

CDR3nt: TGTGCCAGCAGCTCAACCCGGGACAGGGTCCTCTACGAGCAGTACTTC
CDR3aa: CASSSTRDRVLYEQYF
d_gene: TRBD1
j_gene: TRBJ2-7
abundance: -
v_gene: TRBV5-6

CDR3nt: TGTGCCAGTTACAGGGGCCGGGACACTGAAGCTTTCTTT
CDR3aa: CASYRGRDTEAFF
d_gene: TRBD1
j_gene: TRBJ1-1
abundance: -
v_gene: TRBV19

CDR3nt: TGTGCCAGCAGCCAAGATTTTCGCACTAGCGGAGAATCCACAGATACGCAGTATTTT
CDR3aa: CASSQDFRTSGESTDTQYF
d_gene: TRBD2
j_gene: TRBJ2-3
abundance: once
v_gene: TRBV4-2

CDR3nt: TGTGCCAGCAGCGTACCGCAGGGGGCACGGCAAGAGACCCAGTACTTC
CDR3aa: CASSVPQGARQETQYF
d_gene: TRBD1
j_gene: TRBJ2-5
abundance: -
v_gene: TRBV5-6

CDR3nt: TGCGCCAGCAGCCAAGGTAGAGGGGTTTATAATTCACCCCTCCACTTT
CDR3aa: CASSQGRGVYNSPLHF
d_gene: -
j_gene: TRBJ1-6
abundance: -
v_gene: TRBV4-1